A single T cell receptor beta chain is shown here with its context. In TCRdb, the RT-PCR reads were re-called with MiXCR into one record per CDR3 protein. The table lists about 90,000 distinct CDR3 sequences, roughly 50% of them singletons, with around 55% in the top ten. V lost 10 bases to trimming and J lost 4 bases, with 15 bases between them. The germline V gene encodes CDR1 KGHDR and CDR2 SFDVKD. The CDR3 has 13 amino acids. This sample was taken from a study of patients and donors after allogeneic stem cell transplantation. Sequenced sample: blood, either unsorted or a sorted T cell fraction (not recorded which). This clonotype was sampled from a human donor who was either an allogeneic HSCT recipient or a stem cell or donor lymphocyte infusion donor (not recorded which). It is not recorded whose cells these are; they may come from a transplant donor. This chain connects TRBV24-1 to TRBJ1-1; no definite D call. CDR3 DNA sequence: TGTGCCACTAAGATGGACGTCGGCACTGAAGCTTTCTTT. Its protein product is CATKMDVGTEAFF.